The 23 T cell receptor beta chains listed next were all sequenced from one sample in a study of cytomegalovirus exposure and HLA in healthy donors. 60 Vbeta and 13 Jbeta primers were used in PCR. Generated by immunoSEQ multiplex PCR, the TCRdb table keeps only in-frame clones and is missing some. The sample includes under 200,000 clones, 70% to 80% of them seen just once. Sequenced: PBMCs. The receptors come from a woman aged 40 to 55 in good health and CMV-seronegative.

This chain connects TRBV19 to TRBJ2-7, with D possibly being TRBD1 (6 bases). CDR3 length equals 13 residues. Trimming pared 8 bases from V and 4 bases from J, leaving 15 bases between. Germline V gene lookup returns CDR1 LNHDA and CDR2 SQIVND (reference sequence). The CDR3 bases are TGTGCCAGTTCACAGGGATCGGCTTACGAGCAGTACTTC. It yields the protein CASSQGSAYEQYF.

V gene TRBV11-2 combines with J gene TRBJ2-1; 10 bases match TRBD1. The CDR3 loop spans 13 amino acids. CDR1 SGHAT and CDR2 FQNNGV come from the germline V gene. Trimming took 3 bases from V and 10 from J; bases not matched to a gene: 3. The CDR3 bases are TGTGCCAGCAGCTTGGGGACAGGGGCAGAGCAGTTCTTC. It specifies CASSLGTGAEQFF.

V and J are TRBV5-6 and TRBJ2-3, with 9 bases lining up with TRBD2. V gave up 4 bases and J gave up 1 base; unmatched junction bases: 1. Germline lookup yields CDR1 SGHDT and CDR2 YYEEEE. The CDR3 runs to 14 residues. The CDR3 spells CASSLAGRTDTQYF. Here the CDR3 DNA reads TGTGCCAGCAGCCTAGCGGGGCGCACAGATACGCAGTATTTT.

This clone showed up just a few times. The rearrangement links TRBV6-4 to TRBJ1-1, with a possible D match to TRBD1 (6 bases). Germline-derived CDR1 and CDR2 are MRHNA and SNTAGT. The CDR3 runs 14 residues. Trimming stripped 3 bases from V and 1 base from J, with 9 bases between. CDR3 sequence: CASSETTGNTEAFF. DNA of the CDR3: TGTGCCAGCAGTGAAACGACAGGGAACACTGAAGCTTTCTTT.

Regarding this clone: At one end, the junction sequence differs from germline, possibly due to a read error. For the CDR3, the DNA is TGTGCTAGCAGCTTAGCTTCGACAGGGAGAGGCGGCTACACCTTC. Protein sequence: CASSLASTGRGGYTF. This sequence joins TRBV7-7 and TRBJ1-2; 7 bases line up with TRBD1. The germline CDR1 and CDR2 sequences are SSHAT and FNYEAQ (reference sequence). This CDR3 region has 15 residues.

This chain links TRBV7-9 with TRBJ2-2, with D possibly TRBD2 on 5 matching bases. V was pared by 8 bases and J by 1 base, with 11 bases between. Germline lookup yields CDR1 SEHNR and CDR2 FQNEAQ (reference sequence). The CDR3 contains 14 residues. The CDR3 nucleotides are TGTGCCAGCGGCGGAGCGGTGAACACCGGGGAGCTGTTTTTT. This encodes CASGGAVNTGELFF.

V usage is TRBV6-1 and J usage is TRBJ2-3, with 13 nucleotides matching TRBD2. The CDR3 contains 15 residues. Germline CDR1 reads MNHNS; CDR2 reads SASEGT. V was pared by 6 bases and J by 6 bases, with 6 bases of the junction left unmatched. This CDR3 reads CASRILAGGRDTQYF. The CDR3 nucleotides are TGTGCCAGCAGGATACTAGCGGGGGGGCGGGATACGCAGTATTTT.

The chain recombines TRBV4-1 with TRBJ2-7; 8 nucleotides agree with TRBD1. In germline, CDR1 is MGHRA, CDR2 YSYEKL. The junction had 11 bases not matched to a gene; V was cut back by 3 bases and J by 7 bases. The CDR3 has 15 residues. The chain's CDR3 is CASSQSGTGPREQYF. The CDR3 DNA reads as TGCGCCAGCAGCCAGTCCGGGACAGGACCTCGGGAGCAGTACTTC.

J is TRBJ2-3 and V is TRBV19, with 12 positions matching TRBD2. Germline V gives CDR1 LNHDA, CDR2 SQIVND (reference sequence). Unmatched junction bases numbered 10, after V lost 5 bases and J lost 4 bases. CDR3 length: 17 amino acids. CDR3 sequence reads: CASSDPGTSGLADTQYF. CDR3 DNA: TGTGCCAGTAGTGACCCCGGGACTAGCGGGCTGGCAGATACGCAGTATTTT.

The genes are TRBV11-1 and TRBJ1-2; TRBD1 matches at 9 bases. The germline V gene has CDR1 SGHAT and CDR2 FQDESV (reference sequence). V was pared by 3 bases and J by 6 bases, with 5 bases of the junction left unmatched. The CDR3 is 14 residues long. The CDR3 loop is CASSFRDREDGYTF. The CDR3 DNA reads TGTGCCAGCAGCTTCCGGGACAGGGAGGATGGCTACACCTTC.

V and J are TRBV7-2 and TRBJ1-1, with D perhaps TRBD1 (5 bases). This CDR3 is 13 amino acids long. Looked up from germline, CDR1 is SGHTA and CDR2 is FQGNSA. The V end was cut by 7 bases, the J end by 4 bases, with 13 bases between. The chain's CDR3 is CASTWGVGTEAFF. Here the CDR3 DNA reads TGTGCCAGCACCTGGGGGGTGGGCACTGAAGCTTTCTTT.

The rearrangement joins TRBV6-5 to TRBJ2-5, with 8 positions matching TRBD1. The closer fit of TRBJ2-7 to the DNA end suggests the J call may be wrong. CDR1 is MNHEY, CDR2 SVGAGI, per germline. The CDR3 contains 14 residues. CDR3 region: CASRSGGPRTEQYF. CDR3 bases: TGTGCCAGCCGATCAGGGGGCCCTCGGACCGAGCAGTACTTC.

The rearrangement joins TRBV30 to TRBJ2-1; 8 bases match TRBD2. This CDR3 is built from 12 residues. The V gene end was trimmed by 2 bases and the J gene end by 10 bases; junction bases not matched to a gene: 4. CDR1 GTSNPN and CDR2 SVGIG come from the germline V gene (reference sequence). CDR3 sequence (DNA): TGTGCCTGGAGTCAGCTAGCGGGCGAGCAGTTCTTC. This translates into CAWSQLAGEQFF.

The chain has TRBV7-9 and TRBJ2-7; D might be TRBD1 (6 bases). The germline CDR1 and CDR2 sequences are SEHNR and FQNEAQ (reference sequence). V lost 5 bases, J lost 0 bases, and 11 bases lay in between. This CDR3 comprises 14 residues. CDR3 sequence (DNA): TGTGCCAGCAGCCGGGGACAAAGCTCCTACGAGCAGTACTTC. It yields the protein CASSRGQSSYEQYF.

There are a few counts of this clone. The chain links TRBV6-5 to TRBJ2-7; 14 bases align to TRBD2. CDR1 is MNHEY and CDR2 is SVGAGI in the germline V gene. The CDR3 length is 15 residues. J gave up 5 bases and V 7 bases, and 7 bases lay outside the gene matches. The DNA of the CDR3 is TGTGCCAGCACGGGGACTAGCGGGAGAATCAACGAGCAGTACTTC. It translates to CASTGTSGRINEQYF.

This chain connects TRBV7-2 to TRBJ2-3, with D uncertain. Deletions cut 2 bases from V and 5 bases from J, with 8 bases between. CDR1 and CDR2 (germline): SGHTA, FQGNSA. This CDR3 has 13 amino acids. The CDR3 DNA is TGTGCCAGCAGCTTACGGCGGCAAGATACGCAGTATTTT. It codes for CASSLRRQDTQYF.

As DNA, the CDR3 is TGTGCCAGCAGCTTAGGGAGGGTTGGGACAGTAGCGGTCGGCCACGAGCAGTACTTC. Its translation: CASSLGRVGTVAVGHEQYF. This chain connects TRBV7-6 to TRBJ2-7, with D possibly matching TRBD1 (7 bases). The CDR3 length is 19 residues. Germline loops: CDR1 SGHVS, CDR2 FNYEAQ. Trimming shortened V by 1 base and J by 5 bases, and 27 bases separated the two germline ends.

V and J are TRBV7-9 and TRBJ1-1; 12 bases map to TRBD1. V lost 1 base to trimming and J lost 3 bases; unmatched junction nucleotides: 3. Germline CDR1 is SEHNR and CDR2 is FQNEAQ (reference sequence). There are 16 residues in the CDR3. The CDR3 DNA follows: TGTGCCAGCAGCTTAGGGGACAGGGGGCTCGACACTGAAGCTTTCTTT. Translated: CASSLGDRGLDTEAFF.

The chain carries TRBV13 and TRBJ2-1, with TRBD1 identical over 7 bases. Germline V gene sequence: CDR1 PRHDT, CDR2 FYEKMQ (reference sequence). The ends lost 5 bases at V and 0 bases at J; junction bases unmatched: 7. This CDR3 has 16 amino acids. CDR3 sequence: CASSPRTGSSYNEQFF. The DNA of the CDR3 is TGTGCCAGCAGCCCAAGGACAGGTAGCTCCTACAATGAGCAGTTCTTC.

This clone was seen a few times. The chain recombines TRBV5-1 with TRBJ2-7; 8 nucleotides match TRBD1. This CDR3 has 13 amino acids. Germline assignment: CDR1 SGHRS and CDR2 YFSETQ. The V and J ends lost 5 bases and 4 bases, in that order; junction bases with no gene match: 5. The CDR3 region has the DNA TGCGCCAGCAGAGGACAGGGTGAATACGAGCAGTACTTC. This gives the protein CASRGQGEYEQYF.

The chain combines TRBV5-1 with TRBJ1-2; no reliable D call. The CDR3 has 14 residues. V lost 0 bases and J lost 0, with 6 bases in between. Germline-derived CDR1 and CDR2 are SGHRS and YFSETQ. CDR3 nucleotides: TGCGCCAGCAGCTTGGGACACTCTAACTATGGCTACACCTTC. This translates into CASSLGHSNYGYTF.

The chain is built from TRBV2 and TRBJ2-5; D is ambiguous. The J call is uncertain, as TRBJ2-7 better fits the DNA end. The CDR3 extends over 14 amino acids. In germline, CDR1 is SNHLY, CDR2 FYNNEI. The CDR3 region is CASSADRSSYEQYF. The CDR3 coding sequence is TGTGCCAGCAGCGCCGATAGATCGTCCTACGAGCAGTACTTC.

This chain uses TRBV19 with TRBJ2-1; no firm D call. Trimming left V 3 bases short and J 3 bases short, with 6 bases between. Germline values: CDR1 LNHDA, CDR2 SQIVND (reference sequence). CDR3 size: 13 residues. The CDR3, as DNA: TGTGCCAGTAGTATGAACAACTACAATGAGCAGTTCTTC. Its protein is CASSMNNYNEQFF.